Listed below are T cell receptor beta chains from one sample, sequenced in a study of T cells in Graves' hyperthyroidism and ophthalmopathy. In TCRdb, the multiplex PCR reads were re-called with MiXCR into one record per CDR3 protein. The table lists under 450,000 distinct CDR3 sequences, 15% to 20% of them singletons. Sequenced: blood. The receptor source for this set is a woman in her 30s with Graves' hyperthyroidism that later progressed to Graves' ophthalmopathy. CDR3s include the opening cysteine and the closing phenylalanine or tryptophan. A D gene is named only where the DNA matches it firmly. A row's size may be missing; if present it is once, few, many or a size class.

TRBJ1-6	TRBD1	TRBV5-1	-	CASSFSQGRNNSPLHF	TGCGCCAGCAGCTTTTCACAGGGGAGGAATAATTCACCCCTCCACTTT
TRBJ2-7	-	TRBV6-1	-	CASSEPRDNAYEQYF	TGTGCCAGCAGTGAACCCCGGGACAACGCCTACGAGCAGTACTTC
TRBJ2-7	TRBD1	TRBV11-2	many	CANSPPTGGLTEQYF	TGTGCCAACAGCCCGCCCACAGGGGGTCTAACCGAGCAGTACTTC
TRBJ2-5	-	TRBV20-1	-	CSARGTGGQETQYF	TGCAGTGCTAGAGGGACGGGCGGTCAAGAGACCCAGTACTTC
TRBJ2-7	TRBD1	TRBV20-1	-	CSASGTEIAYEQYF	TGCAGTGCTAGCGGGACAGAAATCGCCTACGAGCAGTACTTC
TRBJ2-2	TRBD1	TRBV27	many	CASSAVPGQVPGNGELFF	TGTGCCAGCAGTGCAGTCCCGGGACAGGTTCCCGGGAACGGGGAGCTGTTTTTT
TRBJ1-1	-	TRBV28	many	CASGGQPDSKAFF	TGTGCCAGCGGAGGACAGCCTGACTCTAAAGCTTTCTTT
TRBJ2-5	-	TRBV29-1	-	CSVGGGETQYF	TGCAGCGTAGGGGGAGGGGAGACCCAGTACTTC
TRBJ1-2	-	TRBV29-1	-	CSVDSTENYGYTF	TGCAGCGTTGATTCGACAGAGAACTATGGCTACACCTTC
TRBJ2-1	-	TRBV12-3/TRBV12-4	-	CASRLNNEQFF	TGTGCCAGCAGACTGAACAATGAGCAGTTCTTC
TRBJ2-1	TRBD1	TRBV2	-	CASRPGQGADNEQFF	TGTGCCAGCAGACCGGGACAGGGGGCGGACAATGAGCAGTTCTTC
TRBJ2-3	TRBD1	TRBV19	-	CATKTGHSTDTQYF	TGTGCCACCAAGACAGGGCACTCCACAGATACGCAGTATTTT
TRBJ2-3	-	TRBV2	many	CASIGRTVTDTQYF	TGTGCCAGCATTGGGAGGACTGTCACAGATACGCAGTATTTT
TRBJ2-3	TRBD2	TRBV2	many	CASSDRGGNTDTQYF	TGTGCCAGCAGTGACCGGGGGGGAAACACAGATACGCAGTATTTT
TRBJ2-2	-	TRBV28	-	CPSRVGGSTGELSF	TGTCCCAGCAGGGTTGGGGGCTCGACCGGGGAGCTGTCTTTT
TRBJ2-1	-	TRBV11-2	-	CASSSVGNEQFF	TGTGCCAGCAGCTCAGTCGGCAATGAGCAGTTCTTC
TRBJ2-2	-	TRBV11-1	few	CASSFGLGFSGLFSGELFF	TGTGCCAGCAGCTTTGGCCTCGGGTTCAGCGGGTTATTTTCCGGGGAGCTGTTTTTT
TRBJ1-1	TRBD1	TRBV30	few	CAWSLDRGRYTKAFF	TGTGCCTGGAGTCTGGACAGGGGGCGGTACACTAAAGCTTTCTTT
TRBJ1-1	TRBD1	TRBV6-1	many	CASSRQGRSTEAFF	TGTGCCAGCAGTCGACAGGGTCGGAGCACTGAAGCTTTCTTT
TRBJ1-4	TRBD1	TRBV7-9	many	CASSFGQGSEKLFF	TGTGCCAGCAGCTTTGGACAGGGGAGTGAAAAACTGTTTTTT
TRBJ2-3	TRBD2	TRBV5-1	-	CASSFEAGVTDTQYF	TGCGCCAGCAGCTTCGAAGCGGGAGTAACAGATACGCAGTATTTT
TRBJ1-2	-	TRBV19	few	CASTHGLGEGGGYTF	TGTGCCAGTACCCATGGATTAGGGGAAGGCGGGGGCTACACCTTC
TRBJ2-1	TRBD2	TRBV12-3/TRBV12-4	many	CASSLGGAGTYNEQFF	TGTGCCAGCAGTTTAGGGGGAGCGGGGACCTACAATGAGCAGTTCTTC
TRBJ2-7	TRBD2	TRBV28	many	CASSLGGLAGIDEQYF	TGTGCCAGCAGTCTTGGGGGACTAGCGGGAATCGACGAGCAGTACTTC
TRBJ1-1	-	TRBV7-9	many	CASSPRGEAFF	TGTGCCAGCAGCCCTAGGGGGGAAGCTTTCTTT
TRBJ2-2	-	TRBV30	many	CALSGRNTGELFF	TGTGCCTTGTCGGGGCGTAACACCGGGGAGCTGTTTTTT